This T cell receptor beta chain was sequenced in a study of OX40 agonist ivuxolimab in advanced cancers. Looking at the study overall: Six ivuxolimab dose levels, 0.01 to 10 mg/kg, were given intravenously every 2 weeks. Patients with prior anti-PD-1, anti-PD-L1 or anti-CTLA-4 therapy were eligible; 40% had some. Three patients responded partially, comprising one with hepatocellular carcinoma and two with cutaneous melanoma. Study findings and constraints: Patients with a partial response at 0.1-3.0 mg/kg had among the lowest clonal expansion.

The ends were cut back, 6 bases at V and 1 base at J, with 15 bases in the middle. The CDR3 has 15 amino acids. Germline loops: CDR1 MNHEY, CDR2 SMNVEV (reference sequence). Of note for this clone: Its antigen is undetermined.

Data came from immunoSEQ multiplex PCR; TCRdb stores just in-frame clones and leaves some out. Of 66,000 or so clones in the sample, about 85% were seen once. The sequence was collected from an adult with an advanced solid tumor such as melanoma, head and neck, liver or kidney cancer. The chain carries TRBV27 and TRBJ2-5; TRBD1 is a possible D gene (6 bases). The sequencing here drew on CD4+ or CD8+ T cells sorted from blood, taken in a trial of the OX40 agonist ivuxolimab. CDR3 sequence reads: CASSLEGTRQETQYF. For the CDR3, the DNA is TGTGCCAGCAGCCTTGAGGGGACACGCCAAGAGACCCAGTACTTC.